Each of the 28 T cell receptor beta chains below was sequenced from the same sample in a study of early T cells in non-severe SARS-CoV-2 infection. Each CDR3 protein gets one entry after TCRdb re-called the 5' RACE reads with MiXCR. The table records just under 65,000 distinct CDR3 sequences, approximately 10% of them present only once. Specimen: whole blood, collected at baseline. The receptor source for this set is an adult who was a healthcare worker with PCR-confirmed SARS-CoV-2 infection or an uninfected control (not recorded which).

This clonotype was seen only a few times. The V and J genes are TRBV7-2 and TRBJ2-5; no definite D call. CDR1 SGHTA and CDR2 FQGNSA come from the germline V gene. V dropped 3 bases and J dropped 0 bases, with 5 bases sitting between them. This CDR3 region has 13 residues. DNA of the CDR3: TGTGCCAGCAGCTTTGGCCACCAAGAGACCCAGTACTTC. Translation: CASSFGHQETQYF.

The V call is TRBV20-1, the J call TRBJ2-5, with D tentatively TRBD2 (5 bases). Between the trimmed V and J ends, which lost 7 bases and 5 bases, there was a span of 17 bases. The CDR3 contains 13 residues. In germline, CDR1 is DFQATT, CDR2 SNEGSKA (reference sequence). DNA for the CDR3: TGCAGTGGGGTGGCTAGCCGGACGGAGACCCAGTACTTC. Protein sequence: CSGVASRTETQYF.

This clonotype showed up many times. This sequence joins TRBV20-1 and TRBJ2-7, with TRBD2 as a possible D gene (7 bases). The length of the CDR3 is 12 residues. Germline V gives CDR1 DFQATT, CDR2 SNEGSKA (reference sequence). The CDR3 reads CSGGPDLYEQYF. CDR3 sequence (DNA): TGCAGCGGGGGGCCAGACCTCTACGAGCAGTACTTC.

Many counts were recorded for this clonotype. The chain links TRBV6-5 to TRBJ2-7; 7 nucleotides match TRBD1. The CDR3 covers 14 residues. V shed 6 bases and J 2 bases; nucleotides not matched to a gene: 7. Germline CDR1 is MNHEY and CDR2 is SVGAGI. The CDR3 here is CASSRDRAAYEQYF. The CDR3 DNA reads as TGTGCCAGCAGCAGAGACAGGGCCGCCTACGAGCAGTACTTC.

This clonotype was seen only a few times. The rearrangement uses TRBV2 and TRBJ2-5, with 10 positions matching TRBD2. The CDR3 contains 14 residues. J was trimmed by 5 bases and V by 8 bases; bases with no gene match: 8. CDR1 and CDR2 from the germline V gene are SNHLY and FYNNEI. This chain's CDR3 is CASSKRGGTETQYF. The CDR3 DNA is TGTGCCAGCTCAAAGCGGGGGGGCACTGAGACCCAGTACTTC.

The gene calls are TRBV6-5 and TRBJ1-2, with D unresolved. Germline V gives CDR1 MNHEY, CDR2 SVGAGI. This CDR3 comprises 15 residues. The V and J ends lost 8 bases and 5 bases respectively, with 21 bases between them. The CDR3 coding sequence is TGTGCCAGCGCAATCGCCGCCCTGGGGATATATGGCTACACCTTC. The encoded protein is CASAIAALGIYGYTF.

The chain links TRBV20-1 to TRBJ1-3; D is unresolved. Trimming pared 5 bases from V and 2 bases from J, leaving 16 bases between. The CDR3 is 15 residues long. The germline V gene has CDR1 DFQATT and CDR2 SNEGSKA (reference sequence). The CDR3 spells CSAPTSGQPGNTIYF. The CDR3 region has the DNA TGCAGTGCTCCGACCTCTGGGCAGCCTGGAAACACCATATATTTT.

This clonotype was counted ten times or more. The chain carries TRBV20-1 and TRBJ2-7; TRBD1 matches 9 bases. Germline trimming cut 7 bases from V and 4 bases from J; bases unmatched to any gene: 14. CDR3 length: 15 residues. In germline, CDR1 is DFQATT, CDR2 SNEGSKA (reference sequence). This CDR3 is CSVPLGGTGWYEQYF. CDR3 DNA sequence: TGCAGTGTTCCCTTAGGAGGGACAGGGTGGTACGAGCAGTACTTC.

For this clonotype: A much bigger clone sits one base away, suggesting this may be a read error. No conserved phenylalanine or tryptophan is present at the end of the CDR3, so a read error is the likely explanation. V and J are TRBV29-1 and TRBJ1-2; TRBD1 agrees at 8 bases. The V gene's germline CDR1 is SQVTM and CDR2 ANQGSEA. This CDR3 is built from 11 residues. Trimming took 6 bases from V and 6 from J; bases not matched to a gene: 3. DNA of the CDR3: TGCAGCGTGACAGGGGTGGATGGCTACACCTAC. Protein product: CSVTGVDGYTY.

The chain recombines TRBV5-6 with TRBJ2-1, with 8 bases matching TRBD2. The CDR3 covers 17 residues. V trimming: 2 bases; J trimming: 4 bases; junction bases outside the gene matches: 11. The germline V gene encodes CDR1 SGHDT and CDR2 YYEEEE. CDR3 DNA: TGTGCCAGCAGCTTCGGCGGGGGGCTAGCGGAGTACAATGAGCAGTTCTTC. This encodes CASSFGGGLAEYNEQFF.

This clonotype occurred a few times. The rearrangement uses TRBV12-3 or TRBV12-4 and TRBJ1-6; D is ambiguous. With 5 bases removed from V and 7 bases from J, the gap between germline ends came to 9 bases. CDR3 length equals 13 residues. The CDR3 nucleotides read TGTGCCAGCAGTCGGACGGCAAATTCACCCCTCCACTTT. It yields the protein CASSRTANSPLHF.

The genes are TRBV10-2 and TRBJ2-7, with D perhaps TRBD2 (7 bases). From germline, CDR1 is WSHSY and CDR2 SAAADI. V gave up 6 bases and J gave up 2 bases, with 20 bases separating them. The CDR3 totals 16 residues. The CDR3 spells CASSPPRGAGTYEQYF. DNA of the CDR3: TGCGCCAGCAGCCCCCCCCGGGGGGCCGGCACCTACGAGCAGTACTTC.

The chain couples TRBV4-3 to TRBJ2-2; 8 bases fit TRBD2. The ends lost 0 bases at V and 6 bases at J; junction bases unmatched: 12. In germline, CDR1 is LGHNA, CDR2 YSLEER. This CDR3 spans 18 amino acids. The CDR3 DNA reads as TGCGCCAGCAGCCAAGATCTTTGGGGACTAGGGATCGCCGGGGAGCTGTTTTTT. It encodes CASSQDLWGLGIAGELFF.

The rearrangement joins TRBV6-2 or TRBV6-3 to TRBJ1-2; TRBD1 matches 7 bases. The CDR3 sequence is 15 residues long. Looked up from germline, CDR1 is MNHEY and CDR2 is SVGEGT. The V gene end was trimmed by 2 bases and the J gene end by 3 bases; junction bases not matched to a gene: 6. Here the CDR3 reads CASSYPADRDYGYTF. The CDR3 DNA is TGTGCCAGCAGTTACCCGGCCGACAGGGACTATGGCTACACCTTC.

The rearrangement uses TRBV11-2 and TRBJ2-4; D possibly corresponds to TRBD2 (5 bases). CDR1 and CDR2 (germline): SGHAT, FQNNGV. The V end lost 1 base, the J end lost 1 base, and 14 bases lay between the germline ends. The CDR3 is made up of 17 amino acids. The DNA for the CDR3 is TGTGCCAGCAGCTTAGGAACGAGCGGTGCTGCCAAAAACATTCAGTACTTC. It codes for CASSLGTSGAAKNIQYF.

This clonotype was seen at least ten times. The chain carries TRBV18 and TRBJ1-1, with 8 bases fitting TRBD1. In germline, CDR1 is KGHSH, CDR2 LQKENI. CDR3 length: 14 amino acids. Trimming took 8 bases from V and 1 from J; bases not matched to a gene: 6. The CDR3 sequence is CASSPGTGNTEAFF. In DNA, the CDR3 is TGTGCCAGCAGCCCCGGGACAGGGAACACTGAAGCTTTCTTT.

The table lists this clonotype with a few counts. The CDR3 here is CASSTRSLGNQPQHF. In DNA form, the CDR3 reads TGTGCCAGTAGTACCCGGTCTCTCGGCAATCAGCCCCAGCATTTT. The rearrangement joins TRBV19 to TRBJ1-5; D uncertain. Trimming pared 4 bases from V and 2 bases from J, leaving 12 bases between. Germline V gives CDR1 LNHDA, CDR2 SQIVND (reference sequence). This CDR3 has 15 residues.

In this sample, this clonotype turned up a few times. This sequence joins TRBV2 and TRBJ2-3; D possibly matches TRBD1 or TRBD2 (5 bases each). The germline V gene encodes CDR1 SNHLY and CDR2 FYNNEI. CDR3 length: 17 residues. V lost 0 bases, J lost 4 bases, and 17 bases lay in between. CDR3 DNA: TGTGCCAGCAGTGAAGCGAAGGGGTCAGCGGTGGCAGATACGCAGTATTTT. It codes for CASSEAKGSAVADTQYF.

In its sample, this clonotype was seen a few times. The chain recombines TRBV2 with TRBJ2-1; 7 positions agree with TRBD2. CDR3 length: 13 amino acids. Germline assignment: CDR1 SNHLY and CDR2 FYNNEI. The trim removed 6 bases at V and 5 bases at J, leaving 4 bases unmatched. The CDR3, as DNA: TGTGCCAGCAGGAGCGGGGTAAACAATGAGCAGTTCTTC. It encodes CASRSGVNNEQFF.

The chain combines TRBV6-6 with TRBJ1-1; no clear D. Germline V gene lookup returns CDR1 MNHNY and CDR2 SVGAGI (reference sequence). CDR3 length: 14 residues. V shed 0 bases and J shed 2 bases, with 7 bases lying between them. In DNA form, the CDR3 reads TGTGCCAGCAGTTACTCCCGCAGAAACACTGAAGCTTTCTTT. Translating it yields CASSYSRRNTEAFF.

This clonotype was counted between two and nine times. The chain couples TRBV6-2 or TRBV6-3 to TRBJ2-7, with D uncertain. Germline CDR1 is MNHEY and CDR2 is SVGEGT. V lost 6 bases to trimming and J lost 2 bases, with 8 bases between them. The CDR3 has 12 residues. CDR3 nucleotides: TGTGCCAGCAGCAACACGGCCTACGAGCAGTACTTC. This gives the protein CASSNTAYEQYF.

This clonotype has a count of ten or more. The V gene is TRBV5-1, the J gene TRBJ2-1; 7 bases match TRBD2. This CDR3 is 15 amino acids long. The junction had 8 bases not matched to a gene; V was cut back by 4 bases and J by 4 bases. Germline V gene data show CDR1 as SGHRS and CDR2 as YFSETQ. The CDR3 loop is CASSPASGPYNEQFF. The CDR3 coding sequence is TGCGCCAGCAGCCCCGCTAGCGGCCCGTACAATGAGCAGTTCTTC.

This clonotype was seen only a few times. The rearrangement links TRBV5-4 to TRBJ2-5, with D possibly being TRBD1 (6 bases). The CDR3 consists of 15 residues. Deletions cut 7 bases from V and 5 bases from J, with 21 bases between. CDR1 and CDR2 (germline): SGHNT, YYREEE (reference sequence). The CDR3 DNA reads TGTGCCAGCTGGGGGCCCGCAGACCGACCTGAGACCCAGTACTTC. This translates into CASWGPADRPETQYF. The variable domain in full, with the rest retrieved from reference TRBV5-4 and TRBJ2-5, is ETGVTQSPTHLIKTRGQQVTLRCSSQSGHNTVSWYQQALGQGPQFIFQYYREEENGRGNFPPRFSGLQFPNYSSELNVNALELDDSALYLCASWGPADRPETQYFGPGTRLLVL.

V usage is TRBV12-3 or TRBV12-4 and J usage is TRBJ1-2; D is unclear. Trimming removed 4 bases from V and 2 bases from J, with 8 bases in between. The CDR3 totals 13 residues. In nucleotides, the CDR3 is TGTGCCAGCAGTTCGTCACTGAACTATGGCTACACCTTC. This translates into CASSSSLNYGYTF.

CDR3 sequence (DNA): TGTGCCAGCAGCTTATCGGCCCTAGGTTACGAGCAGTACTTC. Translating it yields CASSLSALGYEQYF. The J gene is TRBJ2-7, the V gene TRBV7-8; no clear D. Germline assignment: CDR1 SGHVS and CDR2 FQNEAQ. The ends were cut back, 2 bases at V and 4 bases at J, with 12 bases in the middle. This CDR3 is built from 14 residues.

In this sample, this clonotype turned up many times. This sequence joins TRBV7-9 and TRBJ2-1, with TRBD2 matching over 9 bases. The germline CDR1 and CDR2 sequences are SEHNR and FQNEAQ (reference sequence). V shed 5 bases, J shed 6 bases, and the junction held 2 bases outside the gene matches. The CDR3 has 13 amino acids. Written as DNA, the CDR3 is TGTGCCAGCAGCGGGACTAGCCGCAATGAGCAGTTCTTC. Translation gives CASSGTSRNEQFF.

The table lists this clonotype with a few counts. CDR3 in amino acids: CASVQTPNTEAFF. The CDR3 DNA reads as TGTGCCAGCGTGCAGACACCGAACACTGAAGCTTTCTTT. J is TRBJ1-1 and V is TRBV12-3 or TRBV12-4; no firm D call. The CDR3 extends over 13 amino acids. The ends were cut back, 8 bases at V and 1 base at J, with 11 bases in the middle.

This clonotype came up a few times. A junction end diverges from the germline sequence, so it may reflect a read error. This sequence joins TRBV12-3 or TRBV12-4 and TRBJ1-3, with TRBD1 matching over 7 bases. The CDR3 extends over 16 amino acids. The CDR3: CASSRRTGGSENTIYF. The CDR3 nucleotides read TGTGCCAGCAGTCGAAGGACAGGCGGCTCTGAAAACACCATATATTTT.